The source of this TCR beta chain is a study of OX40 agonist ivuxolimab in advanced cancers. Broadly, across the study: Ivuxolimab, which targeted the costimulatory receptor OX40 (CD134), was an agonistic, fully human IgG2 monoclonal antibody. The paper describes the monotherapy dose-escalation part (N ≈ 49 patients) of the phase I trial of ivuxolimab. Intravenous ivuxolimab was administered to patients every 2 weeks at six dose levels: 0.01, 0.1, 0.3, 1.5, 3 and 10 mg/kg. Among the 50 to 55 dose-escalation patients, 19 had hepatocellular carcinoma, roughly 15 melanoma, 9 renal cell carcinoma and 9 head and neck cancer. Prior anti-PD-1, anti-PD-L1 or anti-CTLA-4 therapy was permitted, and checkpoint inhibitors had been received by around 40% of dose-escalation patients. Three dose-escalation patients achieved partial responses, one with hepatocellular carcinoma and two with cutaneous melanoma. In the dose-escalation cohort, around four fifths of patients were male, and the mean age was approximately 60 years, with a range of roughly 20 to 79. The point of sequencing TCRbeta in the periphery was to test whether ivuxolimab changed TCR sequence diversity and drove clonal T-cell expansion. Study-wide conclusions, independent of this receptor: After ivuxolimab, CD8+ T cells had more expanded clones than CD4+ T cells on average. Antigen specificity was not determined for the clonally expanded peripheral T cells. Partial responders in the 0.1-3.0 mg/kg groups had among the lowest normalized peripheral clonal expansion, especially among CD8+ T cells. Low levels of normalized T-cell clonal expansion were also seen in some patients who did not respond. Clonal expansion of both CD4+ and CD8+ blood T cells was observed from baseline to week 6 at doses 0.1 to 3.0 mg/kg.

For sequencing of the TCRbeta CDR3 region, genomic DNA was extracted from the sorted cells. The immunoSEQ Assay was used for sequencing of TCRbeta CDR3 regions. The clones in this table, taken by TCRdb from immuneACCESS, are in-frame only. Not every clone is retained; where verified, under half of the shortfall comes from an unresolved V gene, and the cause of the rest is unknown. The sample records about 53,000 clones, about four fifths of which are singletons. The ten largest clones add up to 4.6% of the sample. The trial excluded patients who had a history of autoimmune disease or were on systemic immunosuppression. Peripheral blood for TCR sequencing was collected from all dose cohorts at baseline, on cycle 4 day 1, and on cycle 7 day 1. Samples came from an open-label, multicenter, first-in-human phase I dose-escalation trial of ivuxolimab. Adults with locally advanced or metastatic melanoma, renal cell, hepatocellular, or head and neck squamous cell carcinoma were enrolled in the trial. CD4+ and CD8+ T cells were sorted separately from peripheral blood before TCR sequencing.

Counted from cysteine to phenylalanine, this CDR3 has 15 amino acids. The DNA shown is the 45-base CDR3, in frame from base 1. CDR1 and CDR2 are read off the germline V gene as MDHEN and SYDVKM. The V and J ends are trimmed by 5 bases and 1 base, leaving 14 bases between them. Worth noting for this clone: Its antigen is unknown. The sample holds no much larger clone one base away, and base qualities are not on file. Other DNA sequences within the sample encode an identical CDR3.

This receptor was obtained from an adult with an advanced solid tumor such as melanoma, head and neck, liver or kidney cancer. Sample: CD4+ or CD8+ T cells sorted from blood, taken in a trial of the OX40 agonist ivuxolimab. Recombination linked TRBV28 to TRBJ1-2; no D segment can be confidently identified. CDR3 reads: CASSPPGRHNYGYTF. The DNA is TGTGCCAGCAGTCCACCGGGCCGGCATAACTATGGCTACACCTTC.